What follows describes a single T cell receptor beta chain. Its specificity is not known. The CDR3 does not end in the conserved phenylalanine or tryptophan, so this is likely a read error. Because the CDR3's place on the DNA is in doubt, the DNA is left out and the CDR3 is given as listed by TCRdb. This sample was included in a study of T and B cells in COVID-19 patients. For the study at large: Blood was sampled from COVID-19 patients who were either actively infected or recovered. Most recovered patients had mild to moderate COVID-19 treated as outpatients. Study-wide results and caveats: Early severe-case samples and blood from mildly ill patients during symptoms were in short supply. Highly clonal in active COVID-19, TRB repertoires exceeded healthy-donor diversity and richness at recovery.

Each TRB amplification used roughly 240-550 ng of genomic DNA from blood. Multiplex PCR with BIOMED2 TRB-A/B primer pools amplified TRB rearrangements. A single record per CDR3 protein comes from TCRdb applying MiXCR to the multiplex PCR reads. Of roughly 8,100 distinct CDR3 sequences in the sample, less than 35% were seen once. The sample consisted of blood. The origin of this receptor is a human donor with active COVID-19.

The CDR3 loop reads CASSYHRA. The genes are TRBV6-4 and TRBJ2-7; the table gives TRBD1 as D, unverified against the DNA. Germline CDR1 and CDR2: MRHNA and SNTAGT. The CDR3 length is 8 residues, termini included.